This TCR beta chain came from a study of cytomegalovirus exposure and HLA in healthy donors. 60 Vbeta and 13 Jbeta primers were used in PCR. Produced via immunoSEQ multiplex PCR; TCRdb's table is partial and in-frame only. The sample holds some 140,000 clones, around 79% seen once. Points on this clone: Its target is unknown. Distinct nucleotide sequences in the sample also encode this CDR3.

V gave up 6 bases and J gave up 3 bases; unmatched junction bases: 1. This CDR3 comprises 13 residues. The germline CDR1 and CDR2 sequences are MNHEY and SVGAGI. Overall study findings and caveats: For TCR beta chains, V- and J-gene trimming was later linked to a missense DCLRE1C variant. Cytomegalovirus association was assigned to more than 150 TCR beta chains.

The sequence was collected from a man in his forties or fifties in good health and CMV-seropositive. The sample consisted of PBMCs. This chain connects TRBV6-5 to TRBJ2-7; 11 bases map to TRBD2. Here the CDR3 reads CASRLAGDYEQYF. CDR3 sequence (DNA): TGTGCCAGCAGACTAGCGGGAGACTACGAGCAGTACTTC.